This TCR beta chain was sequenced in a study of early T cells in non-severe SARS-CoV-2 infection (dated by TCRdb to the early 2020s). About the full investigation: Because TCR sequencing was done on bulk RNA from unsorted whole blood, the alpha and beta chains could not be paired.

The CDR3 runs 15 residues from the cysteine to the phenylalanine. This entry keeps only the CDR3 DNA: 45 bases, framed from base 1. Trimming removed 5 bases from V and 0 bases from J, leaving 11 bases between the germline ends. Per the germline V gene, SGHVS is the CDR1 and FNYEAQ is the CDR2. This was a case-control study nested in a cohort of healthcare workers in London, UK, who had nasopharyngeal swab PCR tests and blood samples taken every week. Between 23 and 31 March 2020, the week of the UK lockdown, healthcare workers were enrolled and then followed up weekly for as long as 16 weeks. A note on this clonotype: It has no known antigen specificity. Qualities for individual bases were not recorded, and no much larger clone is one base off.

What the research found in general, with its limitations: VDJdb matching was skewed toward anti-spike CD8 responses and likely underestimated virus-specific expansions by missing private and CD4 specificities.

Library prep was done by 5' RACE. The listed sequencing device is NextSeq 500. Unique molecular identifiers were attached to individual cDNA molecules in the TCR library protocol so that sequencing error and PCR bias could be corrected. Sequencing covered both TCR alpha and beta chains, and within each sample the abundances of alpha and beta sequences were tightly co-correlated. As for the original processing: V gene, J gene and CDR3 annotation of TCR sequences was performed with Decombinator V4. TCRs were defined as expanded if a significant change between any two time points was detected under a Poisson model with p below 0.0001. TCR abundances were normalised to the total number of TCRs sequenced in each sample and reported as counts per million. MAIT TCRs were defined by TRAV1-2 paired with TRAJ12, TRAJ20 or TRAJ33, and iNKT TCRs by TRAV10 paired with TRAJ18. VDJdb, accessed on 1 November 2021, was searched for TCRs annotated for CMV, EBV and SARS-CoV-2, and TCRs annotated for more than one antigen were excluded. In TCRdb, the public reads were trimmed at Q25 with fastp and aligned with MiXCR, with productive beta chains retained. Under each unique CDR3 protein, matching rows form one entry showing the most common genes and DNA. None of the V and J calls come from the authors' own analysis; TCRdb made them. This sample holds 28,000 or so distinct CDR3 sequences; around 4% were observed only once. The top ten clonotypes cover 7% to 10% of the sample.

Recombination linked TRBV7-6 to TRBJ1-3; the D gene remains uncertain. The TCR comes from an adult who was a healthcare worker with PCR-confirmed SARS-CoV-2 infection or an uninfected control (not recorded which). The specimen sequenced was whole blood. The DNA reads TGTGCCAGCAGCCCTTCTATTTCCTCTGGAAACACCATATATTTT. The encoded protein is CASSPSISSGNTIYF.